One and the same sample provided the 7 T cell receptor beta chains below, sequenced in a study of blood T cell repertoires in COVID-19. Some clones are missing from TCRdb's copy, which holds only in-frame ones; the method was immunoSEQ multiplex PCR. The table has 150,000 to 250,000 clones, 84% seen once. The sample consisted of PBMCs or T cells enriched from blood (not recorded which). The receptors stem from a man aged 35 to 55 who had recovered from COVID-19.

V is TRBV7-8 and J is TRBJ2-3; D call uncertain. Germline V gene data show CDR1 as SGHVS and CDR2 as FQNEAQ. V lost 1 base and J lost 6, with 14 bases in between. CDR3 length: 15 amino acids. CDR3 nucleotide sequence: TGTGCCAGCAGCTTAGTCCCCTCAAGCTACGATACGCAGTATTTT. The encoded protein is CASSLVPSSYDTQYF. The variable domain in full, with the rest retrieved from reference TRBV7-8 and TRBJ2-3, is GAGVSQSPRYKVAKRGQDVALRCDPISGHVSLFWYQQALGQGPEFLTYFQNEAQLDKSGLPSDRFFAERPEGSVSTLKIQRTQQEDSAVYLCASSLVPSSYDTQYFGPGTRLTVL.

The V call is TRBV11-2, the J call TRBJ1-3, with D unresolved. Germline V CDR1 and CDR2: SGHAT, FQNNGV. This CDR3 contains 18 residues. V was cut by 5 bases and J by 0 bases, with 20 bases left in between. CDR3 region: CASSPQTPGGYSGNTIYF. The CDR3 bases are TGTGCCAGCAGCCCCCAGACACCCGGCGGGTACTCTGGAAACACCATATATTTT.

This rearrangement joins TRBV7-2 to TRBJ2-3, with D tentatively TRBD2 (6 bases). Trimming took 2 bases from V and 0 from J, leaving 12 bases between them. The germline gives CDR1 SGHTA, CDR2 FQGNSA. The CDR3 contains 16 residues. The CDR3 here is CASSLNAGISTDTQYF. DNA of the CDR3: TGTGCCAGCAGCTTAAATGCGGGAATTAGCACAGATACGCAGTATTTT.

This clone was counted a few times. The CDR3 sequence: CASSIVLSGPHSPLHF. CDR3 sequence (DNA): TGTGCCAGTAGTATAGTGTTAAGCGGGCCGCATTCACCCCTCCACTTT. V is TRBV19 and J is TRBJ1-6; D gene ambiguous. V was clipped by 1 base and J by 8 bases, with 15 bases between them. Germline assignment: CDR1 LNHDA and CDR2 SQIVND (reference sequence). The CDR3 sequence is 16 residues long. Full variable domain (outside the CDR3, taken from reference TRBV19 and TRBJ1-6): DGGITQSPKYLFRKEGQNVTLSCEQNLNHDAMYWYRQDPGQGLRLIYYSQIVNDFQKGDIAEGYSVSREKKESFPLTVTSAQKNPTAFYLCASSIVLSGPHSPLHFGNGTRLTVT.

This sequence joins TRBV19 and TRBJ2-2; maybe TRBD1 (5 bases). Germline V gives CDR1 LNHDA, CDR2 SQIVND (reference sequence). V lost 1 base, J lost 2 bases, and 17 bases lay in between. The CDR3 is 18 residues long. Written as DNA, the CDR3 is TGTGCCAGTAGTATAGGGGGCAGCTCTCGACATAACACCGGGGAGCTGTTTTTT. It codes for CASSIGGSSRHNTGELFF.

This rearrangement joins TRBV19 to TRBJ1-1; unclear D gene. This CDR3 contains 15 residues. The ends were cut back, 3 bases at V and 1 base at J, with 12 bases in the middle. CDR1 is LNHDA and CDR2 is SQIVND in the germline V gene (reference sequence). As DNA, the CDR3 is TGTGCCAGTAGTATTCCGCCCTACGGGAACACTGAAGCTTTCTTT. Its translation: CASSIPPYGNTEAFF.

V usage is TRBV5-1 and J usage is TRBJ1-2; 7 positions agree with TRBD1. CDR1 is SGHRS, CDR2 YFSETQ, per germline. With V trimmed by 4 bases and J by 3 bases, 12 bases remained unmatched. This CDR3 contains 16 residues. The CDR3 DNA sequence: TGCGCCAGCAGCCTAACAGTCGGGACAGTAGACTATGGCTACACCTTC. Translating gives CASSLTVGTVDYGYTF. The entire variable domain, with the rest obtained from reference TRBV5-1 and TRBJ1-2, is as follows: KAGVTQTPRYLIKTRGQQVTLSCSPISGHRSVSWYQQTPGQGLQFLFEYFSETQRNKGNFPGRFSGRQFSNSRSEMNVSTLELGDSALYLCASSLTVGTVDYGYTFGSGTRLTVV.